These 31 T cell receptor beta chains were sequenced from one sample in a study of T cell repertoires in cytomegalovirus infection. TCRdb fed the reads into MiXCR, producing one record per CDR3 protein. The repertoire includes just under 550,000 distinct CDR3 sequences, more than 20% of them detected once, and 13% sits in the top ten. Sequencing was carried out using PBMCs. These receptors were obtained from a human donor in good health (CMV status not recorded). Some clones in this sample may be carry-over from other donors' samples.

The table lists this clonotype with a few counts. The CDR3 loop reads CATGGLAYGGYTF. The CDR3 DNA reads TGTGCCACCGGAGGTCTGGCTTATGGAGGCTACACCTTC. The chain links TRBV27 to TRBJ1-2; D is uncertain. This CDR3 region has 13 residues. Trimming took 10 bases from V and 8 from J, leaving 20 bases between them. The germline gives CDR1 MNHEY, CDR2 SMNVEV (reference sequence).

The rearrangement joins TRBV6-2 or TRBV6-3 to TRBJ2-5, with D perhaps being TRBD1 or TRBD2 (5 bases each). The CDR3 totals 15 residues. Deletions cut 6 bases from V and 1 base from J, with 15 bases between. CDR1 is MNHEY, CDR2 SVGEGT, per germline. The DNA of the CDR3 is TGTGCCAGCAGACGAACGGGGCCTACCCAAGAGACCCAGTACTTC. Its protein is CASRRTGPTQETQYF.

This clonotype was counted at least ten times. The chain joins TRBV7-6 to TRBJ1-1; D gene ambiguous. Germline CDR1 reads SGHVS; CDR2 reads FNYEAQ. V lost 9 bases, J lost 1 base, and 15 bases lay in between. This CDR3 has 14 amino acids. The CDR3 region has the DNA TGTGCCAGTGGGAGATTGGGGAGGAACACTGAAGCTTTCTTT. Translated, it gives CASGRLGRNTEAFF. The variable domain in full, with the rest retrieved from reference TRBV7-6 and TRBJ1-1, is GAGVSQSPRYKVTKRGQDVALRCDPISGHVSLYWYRQALGQGPEFLTYFNYEAQQDKSGLPNDRFSAERPEGSISTLTIQRTEQRDSAMYRCASGRLGRNTEAFFGQGTRLTVV.

The chain links TRBV7-9 to TRBJ2-3, with 11 positions matching TRBD2. In germline, CDR1 is SEHNR, CDR2 FQNEAQ (reference sequence). This CDR3 has 18 amino acids. V trimming: 5 bases; J trimming: 0 bases; junction bases outside the gene matches: 10. Here the CDR3 reads CASSQTGTSGRSTDTQYF. The DNA for the CDR3 is TGTGCCAGCAGCCAAACCGGGACTAGCGGCCGTAGCACAGATACGCAGTATTTT.

The chain combines TRBV7-3 with TRBJ2-7; D uncertain. This CDR3 region has 11 residues. The germline V gene has CDR1 SGHTA and CDR2 FQGTGA. V lost 11 bases and J lost 1, with 9 bases in between. The CDR3 sequence is CAAWESYEQYF. The CDR3 DNA sequence: TGTGCCGCCTGGGAATCCTACGAGCAGTACTTC.

This clonotype was seen a single time. V gene TRBV20-1 combines with J gene TRBJ2-1, with D maybe TRBD2 (5 bases). V gave up 5 bases and J gave up 0 bases, with 14 bases separating them. The CDR3 loop spans 15 amino acids. Per germline, CDR1 DFQATT and CDR2 SNEGSKA (reference sequence). CDR3 DNA sequence: TGCAGTGCTGTCCTCGGACTCCGCTCCTACAATGAGCAGTTCTTC. It yields the protein CSAVLGLRSYNEQFF.

The genes are TRBV4-1 and TRBJ2-1, with 12 bases lining up with TRBD1. V shed 4 bases and J 7 bases; nucleotides not matched to a gene: 8. The germline V gene has CDR1 MGHRA and CDR2 YSYEKL. The CDR3 covers 16 residues. This CDR3 is CASSPRDRGRRNEQFF. The CDR3 DNA sequence: TGCGCCAGCAGCCCCCGGGACAGGGGGCGCAGGAATGAGCAGTTCTTC.

This rearrangement joins TRBV12-3 or TRBV12-4 to TRBJ2-7; 10 bases map to TRBD2. The CDR3 contains 15 residues. Trimming removed 1 base from V and 7 bases from J; junction bases left unmatched: 7. Here the CDR3 DNA reads TGTGCCAGCAGTTTAGGCCTAGCGGGAGTATGGGAGCAGTACTTC. Translated: CASSLGLAGVWEQYF.

The chain joins TRBV10-3 to TRBJ2-5, with 8 bases lining up with TRBD1. The V gene end was trimmed by 0 bases and the J gene end by 4 bases; junction bases not matched to a gene: 7. The CDR3 sequence is 16 residues long. CDR1 ENHRY and CDR2 SYGVKD come from the germline V gene. The DNA for the CDR3 is TGTGCCATCAGTGAGTCGATAGGACAGGGTCCAGAGACCCAGTACTTC. It translates to CAISESIGQGPETQYF.

This clonotype was detected ten times or more. The chain combines TRBV7-2 with TRBJ2-5; D uncertain. Germline loops: CDR1 SGHTA, CDR2 FQGNSA. The V and J ends lost 1 base and 10 bases respectively, with 13 bases between them. The CDR3 is made up of 13 amino acids. DNA for the CDR3: TGTGCCAGCAGCTTAGTTGGTACGGGCGGCCAGTACTTC. Translation: CASSLVGTGGQYF.

The CDR3 DNA reads TGCGCCAGCAGCCAAGTTCTAGCGGGGCCGAGCTCCTACAATGAGCAGTTCTTC. It encodes CASSQVLAGPSSYNEQFF. The J gene is TRBJ2-1, the V gene TRBV4-1, with 9 bases fitting TRBD2. CDR1 is MGHRA and CDR2 is YSYEKL in the germline V gene. This CDR3 is 18 amino acids long. The ends lost 1 base at V and 0 bases at J; junction bases unmatched: 7.

V gene TRBV4-1 combines with J gene TRBJ1-1, with 9 bases lining up with TRBD1. CDR1 is MGHRA and CDR2 is YSYEKL in the germline V gene. V lost 5 bases, J lost 3 bases, and 7 bases stayed unmatched. This CDR3 spans 15 amino acids. CDR3: CASSRTGDGYTEAFF. The CDR3 DNA sequence: TGCGCCAGCAGCAGGACAGGGGATGGTTACACTGAAGCTTTCTTT.

This clonotype was seen many times. CDR3 in DNA: TGTGCCAGCAGCTTAGGAGCGAGCTCCTACAATGAGCAGTTCTTC. Its translation is CASSLGASSYNEQFF. V and J are TRBV5-4 and TRBJ2-1, with D unresolved. Germline V gene sequence: CDR1 SGHNT, CDR2 YYREEE (reference sequence). The CDR3 consists of 15 residues. Deletions cut 2 bases from V and 0 bases from J, with 9 bases between.

This chain links TRBV29-1 with TRBJ2-6; D is undetermined. The V and J ends lost 5 bases and 2 bases respectively, with 13 bases between them. The V gene's germline CDR1 is SQVTM and CDR2 ANQGSEA. CDR3 length: 15 amino acids. The CDR3 spells CSVPLDVAGANVLTF. DNA of the CDR3: TGCAGCGTTCCTTTGGACGTAGCTGGGGCCAACGTCCTGACTTTC. Full variable domain (rest looked up from reference TRBV29-1 and TRBJ2-6): SAVISQKPSRDICQRGTSLTIQCQVDSQVTMMFWYRQQPGQSLTLIATANQGSEATYESGFVIDKFPISRPNLTFSTLTVSNMSPEDSSIYLCSVPLDVAGANVLTFGAGSRLTVL.

The chain's CDR3 is CASRKSGPSGVAFF. CDR3 DNA sequence: TGTGCCAGCAGGAAGTCAGGGCCCTCCGGGGTAGCTTTCTTT. The chain recombines TRBV12-3 or TRBV12-4 with TRBJ1-1, with D possibly being TRBD1 (5 bases). The V gene lost 6 bases and the J gene lost 10 bases, with 21 bases spanning the gap. CDR3 size: 14 residues.

Regarding this clonotype: A read error is possible here, since a much larger clone lies one base away. The chain combines TRBV7-4 with TRBJ1-1, with a tentative D call TRBD1 (5 bases). Per the germline V gene, CDR1 is SGHVT and CDR2 is SQSDAQ. The CDR3 runs to 15 residues. Trimming removed 5 bases from V and 6 bases from J, with 19 bases in between. CDR3 residues: CASSPWGGRDSEAFF. In nucleotides, the CDR3 is TGTGCCAGCAGCCCGTGGGGAGGGAGGGACTCTGAAGCTTTCTTT.

The chain combines TRBV6-2 or TRBV6-3 with TRBJ2-5; 10 bases agree with TRBD2. Trimming took 6 bases from V and 1 from J; bases not matched to a gene: 5. There are 15 residues in the CDR3. Per germline, CDR1 MNHEY and CDR2 SVGEGT. CDR3 sequence reads: CASSTAGGGQETQYF. Here the CDR3 DNA reads TGTGCCAGCAGCACAGCGGGAGGGGGCCAAGAGACCCAGTACTTC.

V gene TRBV27 combines with J gene TRBJ2-1; 11 bases are shared with TRBD2. Germline CDR1 and CDR2: MNHEY and SMNVEV (reference sequence). Trimming took 5 bases from V and 7 from J; bases not matched to a gene: 7. The CDR3 loop spans 15 amino acids. The CDR3 loop reads CASSVSGRATNEQFF. In nucleotides, the CDR3 is TGTGCCAGCAGTGTTAGCGGGAGGGCCACAAATGAGCAGTTCTTC.

This clonotype was counted at least ten times. The chain combines TRBV7-8 with TRBJ1-1, with TRBD1 matching over 11 bases. The CDR3 runs 16 residues. Germline CDR1 SGHVS, CDR2 FQNEAQ. The trim removed 5 bases at V and 6 bases at J, leaving 11 bases unmatched. The chain's CDR3 is CASSRPRGQGVAEAFF. The CDR3 DNA is TGTGCCAGCAGCCGGCCCCGGGGACAGGGGGTCGCTGAAGCTTTCTTT.

This chain connects TRBV5-1 to TRBJ1-5, with D hard to call. The CDR3 contains 15 residues. V lost 0 bases and J 5 bases, leaving 12 bases between the germline ends. Germline CDR1 SGHRS, CDR2 YFSETQ. The CDR3 coding sequence is TGCGCCAGCAGCTTGGAGGGCGACCCATATCAGCCCCAGCATTTT. Protein: CASSLEGDPYQPQHF.

This clonotype was detected ten times or more. The V and J genes are TRBV7-8 and TRBJ2-1; no reliable D call. Germline values: CDR1 SGHVS, CDR2 FQNEAQ. This CDR3 is 17 amino acids long. V was cut by 2 bases and J by 0 bases, with 14 bases left in between. CDR3 sequence: CASSLKRLASSYNEQFF. Written as DNA, the CDR3 is TGTGCCAGCAGCTTAAAACGGCTGGCGAGCTCCTACAATGAGCAGTTCTTC.

This sequence joins TRBV2 and TRBJ2-1; 7 positions match TRBD2. The CDR3 has 17 amino acids. Germline loops: CDR1 SNHLY, CDR2 FYNNEI. Trimming removed 2 bases from V and 0 bases from J; junction bases left unmatched: 7. The CDR3, as DNA: TGTGCCAGCAGTGAAAAGTGGAGCGGGACCTCCTACAATGAGCAGTTCTTC. This encodes CASSEKWSGTSYNEQFF. The full variable domain, with the rest looked up from reference TRBV2 and TRBJ2-1, is EPEVTQTPSHQVTQMGQEVILRCVPISNHLYFYWYRQILGQKVEFLVSFYNNEISEKSEIFDDQFSVERPDGSNFTLKIRSTKLEDSAMYFCASSEKWSGTSYNEQFFGPGTRLTVL.

Many counts were recorded for this clonotype. The chain carries TRBV7-2 and TRBJ2-7; 8 positions match TRBD2. CDR1 and CDR2 from the germline V gene are SGHTA and FQGNSA. Trimming took 5 bases from V and 6 from J; bases not matched to a gene: 12. The CDR3 consists of 15 residues. CDR3 DNA: TGTGCCAGCAGCCCCAGAGTAGCGGGATTGTCCGAGCAGTACGTC. It encodes CASSPRVAGLSEQYV.

This clonotype was seen ten or more times. This chain joins TRBV7-8 and TRBJ2-2; D may be TRBD1 (6 bases). Trimming cost V 5 bases and J 1 base, with 14 bases left between them. The CDR3 loop spans 16 amino acids. The germline V gene has CDR1 SGHVS and CDR2 FQNEAQ. The CDR3 loop reads CASSLMGTLNTGELFF. Here the CDR3 DNA reads TGTGCCAGCAGCCTCATGGGGACACTGAACACCGGGGAGCTGTTTTTT.

The CDR3 reads CASSQEPLADEQYV. The CDR3 bases are TGTGCCAGCAGCCAAGAGCCTCTAGCAGACGAGCAGTACGTC. The chain joins TRBV3-1 to TRBJ2-7, with D tentatively TRBD2 (5 bases). V dropped 0 bases and J dropped 5 bases, with 11 bases sitting between them. The CDR3 length is 14 residues. Germline loops: CDR1 LGHDT, CDR2 YNNKEL (reference sequence).

This chain connects TRBV20-1 to TRBJ2-3; 11 bases line up with TRBD2. Germline values: CDR1 DFQATT, CDR2 SNEGSKA (reference sequence). The CDR3 extends over 15 amino acids. Trimming cost V 1 base and J 3 bases; bases outside gene matches: 3. The CDR3 nucleotides read TGCAGTGCTAGAGCTACTAGCGGGAGAACAGATACGCAGTATTTT. Residues: CSARATSGRTDTQYF.

The J gene is TRBJ2-7, the V gene TRBV28; 10 bases are shared with TRBD1. The germline CDR1 and CDR2 sequences are MDHEN and SYDVKM. This CDR3 is built from 14 residues. V lost 6 bases to trimming and J lost 5 bases; unmatched junction nucleotides: 7. CDR3: CASRTGQGTDEQYF. The CDR3 DNA is TGTGCCAGCAGGACGGGACAGGGGACCGACGAGCAGTACTTC. Variable domain in full (rest from reference TRBV28 and TRBJ2-7): DVKVTQSSRYLVKRTGEKVFLECVQDMDHENMFWYRQDPGLGLRLIYFSYDVKMKEKGDIPEGYSVSREKKERFSLILESASTNQTSMYLCASRTGQGTDEQYFGPGTRLTVT.

This sequence joins TRBV4-2 and TRBJ2-7; 8 bases fit TRBD2. V lost 2 bases to trimming and J lost 0 bases; unmatched junction nucleotides: 6. This CDR3 has 16 residues. Germline lookup yields CDR1 LGHNA and CDR2 YNFKEQ. CDR3 region: CASSQSLAGNSYEQYF. The CDR3 region has the DNA TGTGCCAGCAGCCAATCCCTAGCGGGCAACTCCTACGAGCAGTACTTC.

The V gene is TRBV5-4, the J gene TRBJ2-5; 7 bases agree with TRBD1. CDR1 is SGHNT, CDR2 YYREEE, per germline (reference sequence). The CDR3 loop spans 14 amino acids. J lost 2 bases, V lost 3 bases, and 4 bases had no gene match. The CDR3 protein is CASSSPGQQETQYF. The CDR3 nucleotides read TGTGCCAGCAGCTCGCCGGGACAGCAAGAGACCCAGTACTTC.

This clonotype appeared a few times. The chain couples TRBV6-2 or TRBV6-3 to TRBJ2-7; 13 bases fit TRBD2. Losses at the gene ends were 6 bases for V and 5 bases for J; bases not matched to a gene: 7. CDR3 length: 15 amino acids. Looked up from germline, CDR1 is MNHEY and CDR2 is SVGEGT. The CDR3 DNA reads as TGTGCCAGCAGCCGGACTAGCGGGAGCAGCAACGAGCAGTACGTC. Its protein is CASSRTSGSSNEQYV.

This clonotype appeared a few times. The rearrangement uses TRBV7-9 and TRBJ1-5; D perhaps matches TRBD1 (6 bases). The CDR3 loop spans 14 amino acids. Trimming removed 9 bases from V and 0 bases from J, with 12 bases in between. CDR1 is SEHNR and CDR2 is FQNEAQ in the germline V gene (reference sequence). The chain's CDR3 is CASFRGDSNQPQHF. The CDR3 nucleotides are TGTGCCAGTTTCAGGGGAGATAGCAATCAGCCCCAGCATTTT.